These T cell receptor beta chains were read from a single sample in a study of low-dose radiotherapy and immunotherapy resistance in tumors. TCRdb analysed the reads with MiXCR anew, one entry per CDR3 protein. The sample lists tens of thousands of distinct CDR3 sequences, 15% to 20% occurring once. Sequencing used PBMCs, obtained before treatment. Source of these receptors: a male donor with prostate cancer. Each CDR3 is given with its conserved first and last residue. Each record gives: CDR3 protein, J gene, V gene, D gene. The D gene is left open where the match is weak.

CDR3aa: CASNWGPQETQYF
j_gene: TRBJ2-5
v_gene: TRBV6-1
d_gene: .

CDR3aa: CAISELADENYGYTF
j_gene: TRBJ1-2
v_gene: TRBV10-3
d_gene: .

CDR3aa: CASSADPAGTQYF
j_gene: TRBJ2-5
v_gene: TRBV7-6
d_gene: .

CDR3aa: CATSAGLAGYEQYF
j_gene: TRBJ2-7
v_gene: TRBV28
d_gene: TRBD2

CDR3aa: CASSISGTGVNEQFF
j_gene: TRBJ2-1
v_gene: TRBV5-1
d_gene: TRBD1

CDR3aa: CASSYPTDGTGKRYEQYF
j_gene: TRBJ2-7
v_gene: TRBV6-2/TRBV6-3
d_gene: TRBD1

CDR3aa: CASSLGTTSGGAGYNEQFF
j_gene: TRBJ2-1
v_gene: TRBV30
d_gene: TRBD2

CDR3aa: CASSWGGGLGGIYNEQFF
j_gene: TRBJ2-1
v_gene: TRBV5-4
d_gene: .

CDR3aa: CASSLRGQGTQYF
j_gene: TRBJ2-3
v_gene: TRBV3-1
d_gene: TRBD1

CDR3aa: CASSAGELEIGTDTQYF
j_gene: TRBJ2-3
v_gene: TRBV5-1
d_gene: .

CDR3aa: CASSLDRENSPLHF
j_gene: TRBJ1-6
v_gene: TRBV6-2/TRBV6-3
d_gene: TRBD1

CDR3aa: CASSFGRRNSPLHF
j_gene: TRBJ1-6
v_gene: TRBV27
d_gene: .

CDR3aa: CSARDFRVGGGTDTQYF
j_gene: TRBJ2-3
v_gene: TRBV20-1
d_gene: .

CDR3aa: CASSQRTGFGNTEAFF
j_gene: TRBJ1-1
v_gene: TRBV13
d_gene: TRBD1

CDR3aa: CASSQVGLSAFF
j_gene: TRBJ1-1
v_gene: TRBV3-1
d_gene: .

CDR3aa: CATSRVGRPSGANVLTF
j_gene: TRBJ2-6
v_gene: TRBV15
d_gene: .

CDR3aa: CASGLVAGDNEQFF
j_gene: TRBJ2-1
v_gene: TRBV12-5
d_gene: TRBD2

CDR3aa: CASSQSMGPHNEQFF
j_gene: TRBJ2-1
v_gene: TRBV3-1
d_gene: .

CDR3aa: CASSLGGGMGSPLHF
j_gene: TRBJ1-6
v_gene: TRBV7-9
d_gene: .

CDR3aa: CASSSSGRGGGELFF
j_gene: TRBJ2-2
v_gene: TRBV2
d_gene: .

CDR3aa: CASSLNREKETQYF
j_gene: TRBJ2-5
v_gene: TRBV5-4
d_gene: .

CDR3aa: CASSSIRGPPPYEQYF
j_gene: TRBJ2-7
v_gene: TRBV7-9
d_gene: .

CDR3aa: CASSNPTGPLDNEQFF
j_gene: TRBJ2-1
v_gene: TRBV28
d_gene: .

CDR3aa: CASSKSGAANTGELFF
j_gene: TRBJ2-2
v_gene: TRBV7-6
d_gene: TRBD2

CDR3aa: CASSLQGAGWTGELFF
j_gene: TRBJ2-2
v_gene: TRBV12-3/TRBV12-4
d_gene: TRBD1

CDR3aa: CASSVVGAIYNEQFF
j_gene: TRBJ2-1
v_gene: TRBV9
d_gene: .

CDR3aa: CASSLALQGGTGELFF
j_gene: TRBJ2-2
v_gene: TRBV5-1
d_gene: .

CDR3aa: CSVLVESPYNEQFF
j_gene: TRBJ2-1
v_gene: TRBV29-1
d_gene: .

CDR3aa: CASSPPRGAGGRSPLHF
j_gene: TRBJ1-6
v_gene: TRBV7-9
d_gene: TRBD1

CDR3aa: CASSQLVRQETQYF
j_gene: TRBJ2-5
v_gene: TRBV4-1
d_gene: .

CDR3aa: CASGGKGSGTDTQYF
j_gene: TRBJ2-3
v_gene: TRBV10-1
d_gene: .

CDR3aa: CASSQNSGAQETQYF
j_gene: TRBJ2-5
v_gene: TRBV5-4
d_gene: TRBD2

CDR3aa: CASSQGRRNRAPDTQYF
j_gene: TRBJ2-3
v_gene: TRBV3-1
d_gene: .

CDR3aa: CASSGADQRETQYF
j_gene: TRBJ2-5
v_gene: TRBV11-2
d_gene: .

CDR3aa: CASKAGGTNTGELFF
j_gene: TRBJ2-2
v_gene: TRBV7-9
d_gene: TRBD2

CDR3aa: CASRGGGTIRETQYF
j_gene: TRBJ2-5
v_gene: TRBV12-3/TRBV12-4
d_gene: .

CDR3aa: CASSPRGQGDSPLHF
j_gene: TRBJ1-6
v_gene: TRBV18
d_gene: TRBD1

CDR3aa: CSVVEQGSNQPQHF
j_gene: TRBJ1-5
v_gene: TRBV29-1
d_gene: TRBD1